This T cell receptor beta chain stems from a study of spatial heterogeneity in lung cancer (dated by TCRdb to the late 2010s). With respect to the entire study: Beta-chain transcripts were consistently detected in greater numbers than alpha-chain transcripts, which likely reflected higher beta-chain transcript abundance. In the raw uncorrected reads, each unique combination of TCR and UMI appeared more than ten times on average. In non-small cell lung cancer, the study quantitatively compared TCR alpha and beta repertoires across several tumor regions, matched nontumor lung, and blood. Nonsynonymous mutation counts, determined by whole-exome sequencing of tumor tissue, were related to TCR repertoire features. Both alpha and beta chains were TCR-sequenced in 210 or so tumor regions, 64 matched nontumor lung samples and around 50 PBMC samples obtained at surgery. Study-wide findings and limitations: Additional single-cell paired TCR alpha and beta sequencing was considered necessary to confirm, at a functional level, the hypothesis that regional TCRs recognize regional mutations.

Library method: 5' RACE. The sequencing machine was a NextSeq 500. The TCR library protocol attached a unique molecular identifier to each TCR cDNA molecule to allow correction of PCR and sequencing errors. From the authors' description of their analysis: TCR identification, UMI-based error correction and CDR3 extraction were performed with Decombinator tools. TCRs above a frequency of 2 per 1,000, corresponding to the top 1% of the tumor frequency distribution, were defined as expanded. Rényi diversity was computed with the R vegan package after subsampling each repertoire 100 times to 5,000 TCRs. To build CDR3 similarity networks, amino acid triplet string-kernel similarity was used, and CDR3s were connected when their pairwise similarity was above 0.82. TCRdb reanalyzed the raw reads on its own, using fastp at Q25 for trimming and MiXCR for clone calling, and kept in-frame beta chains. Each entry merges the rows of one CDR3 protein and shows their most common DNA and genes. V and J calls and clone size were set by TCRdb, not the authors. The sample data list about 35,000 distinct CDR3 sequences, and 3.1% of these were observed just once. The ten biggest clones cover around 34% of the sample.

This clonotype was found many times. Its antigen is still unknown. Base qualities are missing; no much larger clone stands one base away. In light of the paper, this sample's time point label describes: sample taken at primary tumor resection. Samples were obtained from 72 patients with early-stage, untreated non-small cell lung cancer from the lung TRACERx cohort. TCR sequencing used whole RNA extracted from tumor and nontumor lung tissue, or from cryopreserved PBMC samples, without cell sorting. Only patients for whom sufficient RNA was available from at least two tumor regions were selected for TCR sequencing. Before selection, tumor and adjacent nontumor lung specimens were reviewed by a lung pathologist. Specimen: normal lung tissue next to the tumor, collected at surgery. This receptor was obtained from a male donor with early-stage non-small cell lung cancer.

The bases are TGTGCCAGCAGTTTAAGGACTGGAGGGGAAAAACTGTTTTTT. It is translated as CASSLRTGGEKLFF. The rearrangement joined TRBV28 to TRBJ1-4; there is no confident call for the D gene. Trimming costs V 2 bases and J 8 bases, and their ends lie 12 bases apart. The CDR3 runs 14 amino acids, cysteine and phenylalanine included. The kept DNA is CDR3 alone, 42 bases in frame from the first base. The germline V gene provides CDR1 MDHEN and CDR2 SYDVKM.